Following are 10 T cell receptor beta chains from one sample sequenced in a study of blood T cell repertoires in COVID-19. Assay: immunoSEQ multiplex PCR; the TCRdb copy retains only in-frame clones and omits some. Of about 170,000 clones in the sample, under 85% were seen once. The material sequenced was peripheral blood. Receptor source: a man aged 55-75 years who had recovered from COVID-19.

Of note for this clone: Distinct nucleotide sequences in the sample also encode this CDR3. V usage is TRBV14 and J usage is TRBJ1-6; no clear D gene. CDR3 length equals 13 residues. Germline V gene lookup returns CDR1 SGHDN and CDR2 FVKESK. V was trimmed by 4 bases and J by 9 bases, leaving 10 bases between them. The CDR3 spells CASSLPRGSPLHF. The DNA of the CDR3 is TGTGCCAGCAGCCTTCCTCGGGGTTCACCCCTCCACTTT.

This clone appeared a single time. The chain employs TRBV12-2 and TRBJ1-5; the table's D gene call, TRBD1, was not cross checked with the DNA. TRBV12-2 is a known pseudogene. CDR3 length: 18 residues. The CDR3 DNA reads TGTGCAAGTCGCTTTAAGGACAACGCCACTTATAGCAATCAGCCCCAGCATTTT. This gives the protein CASRFKDNATYSNQPQHF.

The chain has TRBV9 and TRBJ1-2; 7 bases align to TRBD1. The germline V gene has CDR1 SGDLS and CDR2 YYNGEE. CDR3 length: 13 residues. The V gene end was trimmed by 4 bases and the J gene end by 3 bases; junction bases not matched to a gene: 3. The CDR3 DNA reads TGTGCCAGCAGCCTCGACAGGGACTATGGCTACACCTTC. It is translated as CASSLDRDYGYTF.

V usage is TRBV18 and J usage is TRBJ2-2; weak D call: TRBD2 (5 bases). Looked up from germline, CDR1 is KGHSH and CDR2 is LQKENI. The CDR3 has 14 amino acids. The V end lost 5 bases, the J end lost 1 base, and 8 bases lay between the germline ends. The CDR3 region is CASSYGLNTGELFF. The DNA for the CDR3 is TGTGCCAGCTCATATGGACTGAACACCGGGGAGCTGTTTTTT.

V and J are TRBV18 and TRBJ2-1; 11 bases fit TRBD1. The ends lost 3 bases at V and 4 bases at J; junction bases unmatched: 2. The CDR3 spans 15 residues. Germline CDR1 and CDR2: KGHSH and LQKENI. The CDR3 DNA sequence: TGTGCCAGCTCACCGGGACAGGGGGAATACAATGAGCAGTTCTTC. Its protein is CASSPGQGEYNEQFF.

The CDR3 nucleotides read TGTGCCAGCCGCGGGGTAACCTACGAGCAGTACTTC. The encoded protein is CASRGVTYEQYF. The chain carries TRBV6-5 and TRBJ2-7; D perhaps matches TRBD2 (6 bases). CDR1 is MNHEY and CDR2 is SVGAGI in the germline V gene. V gave up 8 bases and J gave up 2 bases, with 10 bases separating them. This CDR3 has 12 amino acids.

This clone was picked up one time. This chain connects TRBV2 to TRBJ2-5, with a weak D call TRBD1 (5 bases). Germline V gives CDR1 SNHLY, CDR2 FYNNEI. Trimming removed 5 bases at V and 6 bases at J, with 16 bases between. The CDR3 is 14 amino acids. Here the CDR3 DNA reads TGTGCCAGCAGTTGGGATGGACAAGTGAAGACCCAGTACTTC. Its protein product is CASSWDGQVKTQYF.

The chain recombines TRBV6-2 or TRBV6-3 with TRBJ2-7, with 12 nucleotides matching TRBD2. Trimming removed 5 bases from V and 6 bases from J; junction bases left unmatched: 5. The germline V gene encodes CDR1 MNHEY and CDR2 SVGEGT. This CDR3 has 14 residues. CDR3 in amino acids: CASSLAGGIREQYF. CDR3 DNA sequence: TGTGCCAGCAGTCTAGCGGGGGGGATTCGCGAGCAGTACTTC.

The gene calls are TRBV27 and TRBJ1-2; 7 bases line up with TRBD1. V lost 4 bases, J lost 4 bases, and 3 bases stayed unmatched. Germline V gene sequence: CDR1 MNHEY, CDR2 SMNVEV (reference sequence). CDR3 size: 13 residues. CDR3 loop: CASSSRDSYGYTF. The CDR3 DNA reads as TGTGCCAGCAGTTCCCGGGACAGCTATGGCTACACCTTC.

The V gene is TRBV27, the J gene TRBJ2-6, with TRBD1 identical over 7 bases. Looked up from germline, CDR1 is MNHEY and CDR2 is SMNVEV (reference sequence). V lost 9 bases, J lost 2 bases, and 1 base stayed unmatched. This CDR3 comprises 13 residues. The CDR3 protein is CASGQAGANVLTF. The CDR3 DNA follows: TGTGCCAGTGGACAGGCTGGGGCCAACGTCCTGACTTTC.